Shown below are 32 T cell receptor beta chains from a single sample sequenced in a study of T-cell memory formation after mild COVID-19. TCRdb reprocessed the 5' RACE reads via MiXCR and lists one record per CDR3 protein. This sample has 450,000 or so distinct CDR3 sequences, with 15% to 25% found just once. The source material was PBMCs or a T cell subset sorted from them (not recorded which). The receptors stem from an adult woman who had mild COVID-19 (a few samples of this study predate the infection). Cell type and time point are not known.

This chain joins TRBV2 and TRBJ2-4; weak D call: TRBD2 (6 bases). The ends were cut back, 0 bases at V and 7 bases at J, with 13 bases in the middle. This CDR3 spans 15 amino acids. From germline, CDR1 is SNHLY and CDR2 FYNNEI. The CDR3 nucleotides read TGTGCCAGCAGTGAAGCGCTGACGGAGGGGAACATTCAGTACTTC. Protein product: CASSEALTEGNIQYF.

CDR3 region: CASSLSGTGNGANVLTF. CDR3 coding DNA: TGTGCCAGCAGCCTCTCCGGGACAGGCAATGGGGCCAACGTCCTGACTTTC. The V gene is TRBV7-2, the J gene TRBJ2-6, with 8 bases lining up with TRBD1. Germline lookup yields CDR1 SGHTA and CDR2 FQGNSA. The CDR3 length is 17 residues. V gave up 5 bases and J gave up 3 bases; unmatched junction bases: 9.

This clonotype was detected many times. The chain employs TRBV7-2 and TRBJ2-1; 8 bases fit TRBD2. There are 15 residues in the CDR3. Per germline, CDR1 SGHTA and CDR2 FQGNSA. V was pared by 5 bases and J by 5 bases, with 8 bases of the junction left unmatched. CDR3 sequence: CASSPGAGGNNEQFF. The DNA for the CDR3 is TGTGCCAGCAGCCCAGGGGCGGGAGGAAACAATGAGCAGTTCTTC.

The chain couples TRBV5-6 to TRBJ1-5; D gene unclear. The CDR3 has 14 residues. Trimming shortened V by 0 bases and J by 4 bases, and 8 bases separated the two germline ends. The germline CDR1 and CDR2 sequences are SGHDT and YYEEEE. CDR3 sequence reads: CASSLGTKNQPQHF. The CDR3 bases are TGTGCCAGCAGCTTGGGAACCAAGAATCAGCCCCAGCATTTT.

V and J are TRBV5-8 and TRBJ1-2; D not certain. The CDR3 spans 14 residues. Germline V lookup: CDR1 SGHTS, CDR2 YDEGEE. Trimming took off 0 bases at V and 5 bases at J, with 11 bases between the two ends. For the CDR3, the DNA is TGTGCCAGCAGCTTGGGTGGGAAACCATATGGCTACACCTTC. As protein: CASSLGGKPYGYTF. Together with reference TRBV5-8 and TRBJ1-2, the CDR3 gives the full variable domain: EAGVTQSPTHLIKTRGQQATLRCSPISGHTSVYWYQQALGLGLQFLLWYDEGEERNRGNFPPRFSGRQFPNYSSELNVNALELEDSALYLCASSLGGKPYGYTFGSGTRLTVV.

The chain has TRBV7-9 and TRBJ2-3, with D possibly matching TRBD2 (6 bases). The germline CDR1 and CDR2 sequences are SEHNR and FQNEAQ (reference sequence). The CDR3 is 14 residues long. V lost 5 bases to trimming and J lost 1 base, with 10 bases between them. This CDR3 reads CASSAVAGTDTQYF. CDR3 DNA: TGTGCCAGCAGCGCCGTAGCGGGCACAGATACGCAGTATTTT.

The gene calls are TRBV24-1 and TRBJ2-1; D is ambiguous. The CDR3 runs to 14 residues. In germline, CDR1 is KGHDR, CDR2 SFDVKD. V shed 3 bases and J shed 9 bases, with 14 bases lying between them. The CDR3 sequence: CATSDPTPLGEQFF. The CDR3 region has the DNA TGTGCCACCAGTGATCCCACCCCATTGGGTGAGCAGTTCTTC.

In this sample, this clonotype turned up a few times. The chain combines TRBV12-3 or TRBV12-4 with TRBJ2-2; D possibly corresponds to TRBD1 (6 bases). V was trimmed by 1 base and J by 2 bases, leaving 14 bases between them. This CDR3 contains 17 residues. CDR3 loop: CASSLGSGTSNTGELFF. The CDR3 bases are TGTGCCAGCAGTTTAGGGTCGGGGACATCTAACACCGGGGAGCTGTTTTTT.

This clonotype was counted ten times or more. This chain joins TRBV7-8 and TRBJ1-6; 9 bases align to TRBD1. With V trimmed by 4 bases and J by 7 bases, 2 bases remained unmatched. The CDR3 sequence is 14 residues long. CDR1 and CDR2 (germline): SGHVS, FQNEAQ. As DNA, the CDR3 is TGTGCCAGCAGCTCGGGGACAGGGAATTCACCCCTCCACTTT. This translates into CASSSGTGNSPLHF.

This clonotype came up a few times. The chain uses TRBV27 and TRBJ1-1, with D perhaps TRBD1 (6 bases). Trimming shortened V by 7 bases and J by 2 bases, and 17 bases separated the two germline ends. The CDR3 is made up of 15 amino acids. The germline V gene encodes CDR1 MNHEY and CDR2 SMNVEV (reference sequence). CDR3 amino acids: CASINAGGRNTEAFF. The CDR3 DNA is TGTGCCAGCATCAATGCCGGGGGGCGAAACACTGAAGCTTTCTTT.

This clonotype was seen a few times. The chain is built from TRBV29-1 and TRBJ1-1, with TRBD1 matching over 7 bases. V dropped 7 bases and J dropped 6; count of bases not matched to a gene: 11. CDR1 is SQVTM, CDR2 ANQGSEA, per germline. The length of the CDR3 is 13 residues. CDR3 loop: CSADTGELAEAFF. DNA of the CDR3: TGCAGCGCCGATACAGGGGAGCTCGCTGAAGCTTTCTTT. Full variable domain (missing parts from reference TRBV29-1 and TRBJ1-1): SAVISQKPSRDICQRGTSLTIQCQVDSQVTMMFWYRQQPGQSLTLIATANQGSEATYESGFVIDKFPISRPNLTFSTLTVSNMSPEDSSIYLCSADTGELAEAFFGQGTRLTVV.

This clonotype was seen only a few times. The genes are TRBV5-1 and TRBJ1-4; 10 bases match TRBD1. CDR1 is SGHRS and CDR2 is YFSETQ in the germline V gene. J was trimmed by 8 bases and V by 4 bases; bases with no gene match: 17. The length of the CDR3 is 18 residues. The CDR3 DNA reads TGCGCCAGCAGCCGTGGCCCTCTGGGACAGGGGAAGAGGGAAAAACTGTTTTTT. The encoded protein is CASSRGPLGQGKREKLFF.

A few counts support this clonotype. The V and J genes are TRBV7-8 and TRBJ1-2; no definite D call. Per germline, CDR1 SGHVS and CDR2 FQNEAQ. The CDR3 extends over 13 amino acids. V lost 1 base to trimming and J lost 4 bases, with 7 bases between them. DNA of the CDR3: TGTGCCAGCAGCTTAGACAGCGTCTATGGCTACACCTTC. This encodes CASSLDSVYGYTF. The full variable domain, completed using reference TRBV7-8 and TRBJ1-2, is GAGVSQSPRYKVAKRGQDVALRCDPISGHVSLFWYQQALGQGPEFLTYFQNEAQLDKSGLPSDRFFAERPEGSVSTLKIQRTQQEDSAVYLCASSLDSVYGYTFGSGTRLTVV.

CDR3 in DNA: TGCGCCAGCAGCCAAACTAGCGGGGGTTGGACAGATACGCAGTATTTT. It yields the protein CASSQTSGGWTDTQYF. The V and J genes are TRBV4-1 and TRBJ2-3; 11 positions agree with TRBD2. The V gene's germline CDR1 is MGHRA and CDR2 YSYEKL. The ends lost 2 bases at V and 3 bases at J; junction bases unmatched: 4. The CDR3 length is 16 residues.

This clonotype was seen repeatedly, ten times or more. The V gene is TRBV12-3 or TRBV12-4, the J gene TRBJ2-5, with 7 nucleotides matching TRBD1. This CDR3 has 13 amino acids. Trimming took 6 bases from V and 1 from J; bases not matched to a gene: 2. Written as DNA, the CDR3 is TGTGCCAGCAGCCGGACAGGCCAAGAGACCCAGTACTTC. The encoded protein is CASSRTGQETQYF.

V is TRBV15 and J is TRBJ1-4; 9 nucleotides match TRBD1. This CDR3 contains 16 residues. Trimming at V came to 1 base and at J to 6 bases, leaving 6 bases not matched to a gene. Looked up from germline, CDR1 is LNHNV and CDR2 is YYDKDF (reference sequence). CDR3 sequence: CATSRGGTGQDEKLFF. Here the CDR3 DNA reads TGTGCCACCAGCAGAGGTGGGACAGGGCAAGATGAAAAACTGTTTTTT.

This chain links TRBV7-3 with TRBJ2-2; tentatively, D is TRBD1 (5 bases). V was shortened by 4 bases and J by 4 bases, with 7 bases between the two germline ends. Germline-derived CDR1 and CDR2 are SGHTA and FQGTGA. The CDR3 contains 13 residues. In nucleotides, the CDR3 is TGTGCCAGCAGCTCCAGGGTCACCGGGGAGCTGTTTTTT. This translates into CASSSRVTGELFF.

The V and J genes are TRBV7-8 and TRBJ2-3; 12 nucleotides agree with TRBD2. J lost 1 base, V lost 2 bases, and 7 bases had no gene match. Germline V CDR1 and CDR2: SGHVS, FQNEAQ. The CDR3 runs 18 residues. In nucleotides, the CDR3 is TGTGCCAGCAGCTTAAGGCCTAGCGGGAGGGAACGCACAGATACGCAGTATTTT. Amino acid sequence: CASSLRPSGRERTDTQYF.

V is TRBV27 and J is TRBJ2-7; no clear D gene. The V end lost 4 bases, the J end lost 5 bases, and 15 bases lay between the germline ends. The CDR3 is 14 amino acids. Per germline, CDR1 MNHEY and CDR2 SMNVEV (reference sequence). CDR3 protein: CASSSETWTDEQYF. The DNA for the CDR3 is TGTGCCAGCAGTTCGGAGACCTGGACGGACGAGCAGTACTTC.

The chain joins TRBV20-1 to TRBJ2-1; maybe TRBD2 (6 bases). V dropped 1 base and J dropped 10 bases, with 17 bases sitting between them. Germline-derived CDR1 and CDR2 are DFQATT and SNEGSKA (reference sequence). The CDR3 runs to 14 residues. Written as DNA, the CDR3 is TGCAGTGCTAGAGCCACGGCGGCTGGGGGGGAGCAGTTCTTC. Encoded protein: CSARATAAGGEQFF.

This clonotype was seen a single time. The chain's CDR3 is CASSLKLAGVADTQYF. The CDR3 nucleotides are TGTGCCAGCAGTTTGAAACTAGCGGGAGTAGCGGATACGCAGTATTTT. The chain couples TRBV28 to TRBJ2-3; 11 bases line up with TRBD2. Germline assignment: CDR1 MDHEN and CDR2 SYDVKM. The length of the CDR3 is 16 residues. With V trimmed by 3 bases and J by 6 bases, 8 bases remained unmatched.

This clonotype was observed many times. The J gene is TRBJ2-5, the V gene TRBV5-1, with no clear D. Per germline, CDR1 SGHRS and CDR2 YFSETQ. Trimming removed 4 bases at V and 2 bases at J, with 12 bases between. The CDR3 loop spans 14 amino acids. CDR3 sequence (DNA): TGCGCCAGCAGCGGCACCACCTTTCAAGAGACCCAGTACTTC. Its protein product is CASSGTTFQETQYF.

This rearrangement joins TRBV9 to TRBJ2-3, with D tentatively TRBD2 (7 bases). V shed 0 bases and J shed 5 bases, with 13 bases lying between them. The CDR3 is made up of 15 amino acids. CDR1 and CDR2 (germline): SGDLS, YYNGEE. The CDR3 nucleotides are TGTGCCAGCAGCGTAGAGGGGGGGCTTGGAGATACGCAGTATTTT. This codes for CASSVEGGLGDTQYF.

The table lists this clonotype with a few counts. This sequence joins TRBV7-9 and TRBJ2-3; tentatively, D is TRBD1 (6 bases). V was clipped by 7 bases and J by 6 bases, with 8 bases between them. The CDR3 runs 11 residues. In germline, CDR1 is SEHNR, CDR2 FQNEAQ (reference sequence). CDR3 nucleotide sequence: TGTGCCAGCATCACAGGGGATACGCAGTATTTT. It codes for CASITGDTQYF.

Only a few counts were recorded for this clonotype. The chain is built from TRBV4-3 and TRBJ2-1, with D possibly matching TRBD1 (6 bases). Germline V gives CDR1 LGHNA, CDR2 YSLEER. V was pared by 4 bases and J by 5 bases, with 12 bases between. This CDR3 spans 14 amino acids. The CDR3: CASSLGNRDNEQFF. CDR3 nucleotide sequence: TGCGCCAGCAGCCTAGGAAACAGGGACAATGAGCAGTTCTTC.

The chain employs TRBV4-2 and TRBJ2-1; 10 bases align to TRBD2. The CDR3 has 16 residues. After removal of 7 bases from V and 4 bases from J, the junction contained 10 bases not matched to a gene. CDR1 is LGHNA, CDR2 YNFKEQ, per germline. The CDR3 reads CASTPRTSGIYNEQFF. The CDR3 bases are TGTGCCAGCACCCCCAGAACTAGCGGGATATACAATGAGCAGTTCTTC.

The chain combines TRBV5-1 with TRBJ2-1, with D tentatively TRBD2 (5 bases). The CDR3 is 17 residues long. Per germline, CDR1 SGHRS and CDR2 YFSETQ. V lost 0 bases and J lost 0, with 13 bases in between. The CDR3 bases are TGCGCCAGCAGCTTGGACGGCGGGCATAGCTCCTACAATGAGCAGTTCTTC. The encoded protein is CASSLDGGHSSYNEQFF.

This CDR3 is CATSDIGDTGELFF. In nucleotides, the CDR3 is TGTGCCACCAGTGATATCGGGGATACCGGGGAGCTGTTTTTT. The V gene is TRBV24-1, the J gene TRBJ2-2; D possibly corresponds to TRBD2 (5 bases). The CDR3 contains 14 residues. The ends were cut back, 3 bases at V and 5 bases at J, with 9 bases in the middle. CDR1 KGHDR and CDR2 SFDVKD come from the germline V gene.

This clonotype came up many times. The rearrangement links TRBV11-2 to TRBJ2-3; TRBD2 matches at 7 bases. The CDR3 sequence is 16 residues long. The J segment lost 0 bases and the V segment lost 1 base, leaving 4 bases of the junction unmatched. Germline V gives CDR1 SGHAT, CDR2 FQNNGV. CDR3 loop: CASSLGAGVSTDTQYF. As DNA, the CDR3 is TGTGCCAGCAGCTTAGGTGCGGGGGTTAGCACAGATACGCAGTATTTT.

The chain has TRBV20-1 and TRBJ1-2; no definite D call. The ends were cut back, 3 bases at V and 8 bases at J, with 16 bases in the middle. Germline V lookup: CDR1 DFQATT, CDR2 SNEGSKA (reference sequence). The CDR3 spans 13 residues. CDR3 sequence: CSASPGVDTGYTF. The CDR3 bases are TGCAGTGCTAGTCCCGGGGTGGATACAGGCTACACCTTC.

The gene calls are TRBV12-3 or TRBV12-4 and TRBJ2-5; possibly TRBD1 for D (5 bases). The CDR3 sequence is 14 residues long. Trimming took 2 bases from V and 4 from J, leaving 11 bases between them. DNA for the CDR3: TGTGCCAGCAGTTTATCAGGGATTAGAGAGACCCAGTACTTC. Protein product: CASSLSGIRETQYF.

The chain joins TRBV5-1 to TRBJ1-2, with D maybe TRBD1 (5 bases). The CDR3 loop spans 14 amino acids. V lost 4 bases and J lost 8, with 18 bases in between. In germline, CDR1 is SGHRS, CDR2 YFSETQ. The CDR3 sequence: CASSPRTGPGGYTF. In DNA, the CDR3 is TGCGCCAGCAGCCCGCGCACAGGCCCCGGAGGCTACACCTTC.